The source of this T cell receptor (beta chain) is a study of spatial heterogeneity in lung cancer. Each molecule of TCR cDNA was tagged with one unique molecular identifier. TCRdb reprocessed the 5' RACE reads via MiXCR and lists one record per CDR3 protein. The sample gives 10,000 to 12,000 distinct CDR3 sequences, 4.5% to 6% of which show up once; over 25% is in the top ten. Time point reported: sample taken at primary tumor resection. Researchers sequenced whole RNA taken from tumor, nontumor lung or frozen PBMC without sorting. This clonotype was detected ten times or more. CDR1 SGHNT and CDR2 YYREEE come from the germline V gene (reference sequence). This CDR3 contains 14 residues. The V gene lost 1 base and the J gene lost 6 bases, with 14 bases spanning the gap.

The TCR comes from a male donor with early-stage non-small cell lung cancer. The sample in question was PBMCs, obtained at surgery. The genes are TRBV5-4 and TRBJ2-7; no clear D gene. The CDR3 reads CASSLTATTLEQYF. The CDR3 DNA follows: TGTGCCAGCAGCTTGACAGCTACAACTCTCGAGCAGTACTTC.